The 17 T cell receptor beta chains presented below share a single source sample, sequenced in a study of OX40 agonist ivuxolimab in advanced cancers. Assay: immunoSEQ multiplex PCR; the TCRdb copy retains only in-frame clones and omits some. This table has about 37,000 clones, 85% to 90% appearing once. The sequencing used CD4+ or CD8+ T cells sorted from blood, collected in a trial of the OX40 agonist ivuxolimab. These receptors were obtained from an adult with an advanced solid tumor such as melanoma, head and neck, liver or kidney cancer.

As to this clone: This CDR3 fails to terminate in the conserved phenylalanine or tryptophan, so it likely reflects a read error. The genes are TRBV19 and TRBJ1-6, with no clear D. V was clipped by 5 bases and J by 6 bases, with 14 bases between them. CDR1 LNHDA and CDR2 SQIVND come from the germline V gene (reference sequence). The CDR3 contains 15 residues. CDR3 sequence (DNA): TGTGCCAGTAGTCCCGGCGGGAGCCTTAATTCACCCCTCCACCTT. It specifies CASSPGGSLNSPLHL.

The chain is built from TRBV7-4 and TRBJ1-6; 9 bases align to TRBD1. The ends lost 5 bases at V and 6 bases at J; junction bases unmatched: 20. The CDR3 extends over 20 amino acids. Germline values: CDR1 SGHVT, CDR2 SQSDAQ. The CDR3 sequence: CASSPERDREFAGRNSPLHF. The CDR3 nucleotides read TGTGCCAGCAGCCCAGAAAGGGACAGGGAGTTTGCTGGCCGTAATTCACCCCTCCACTTT.

CDR3 residues: CASSPTEYTGELFF. The CDR3 bases are TGTGCCAGCTCACCAACGGAGTACACCGGGGAGCTGTTTTTT. The chain joins TRBV18 to TRBJ2-2; D remains ambiguous. The CDR3 contains 14 residues. Trimming shortened V by 2 bases and J by 3 bases, and 7 bases separated the two germline ends. In germline, CDR1 is KGHSH, CDR2 LQKENI.

The chain couples TRBV5-4 to TRBJ1-2, with 7 bases aligning to TRBD1. The length of the CDR3 is 16 residues. CDR1 is SGHNT and CDR2 is YYREEE in the germline V gene (reference sequence). J was trimmed by 3 bases and V by 2 bases; bases with no gene match: 10. CDR3 sequence (DNA): TGTGCCAGCAGCTTAAGTAGCAACAGGGGTGACTATGGCTACACCTTC. It is translated as CASSLSSNRGDYGYTF.

The chain links TRBV11-2 to TRBJ1-3; D unclear. CDR3 size: 11 residues. V was trimmed by 5 bases and J by 8 bases, leaving 7 bases between them. Germline loops: CDR1 SGHAT, CDR2 FQNNGV. This chain's CDR3 is CASSPRDTIYF. CDR3 sequence (DNA): TGTGCCAGCAGCCCCCGGGACACCATATATTTT.

As DNA, the CDR3 is TGTGCCAGCAGTTCATACGGGGCTGGGGAGACCCAGTACTTC. It encodes CASSSYGAGETQYF. The chain is built from TRBV27 and TRBJ2-5; perhaps D is TRBD1 or TRBD2 (5 bases each). Trimming shortened V by 4 bases and J by 5 bases, and 14 bases separated the two germline ends. Germline CDR1 MNHEY, CDR2 SMNVEV (reference sequence). This CDR3 contains 14 residues.

This clone was seen only a few times. The chain couples TRBV6-6 to TRBJ2-7; 9 nucleotides line up with TRBD1. The CDR3 sequence is 12 residues long. Germline lookup yields CDR1 MNHNY and CDR2 SVGAGI (reference sequence). V gave up 6 bases and J gave up 4 bases; unmatched junction bases: 1. CDR3 protein: CASRGQGYEQYF. The CDR3 DNA reads TGTGCCAGCAGAGGACAGGGGTACGAGCAGTACTTC.

The rearrangement links TRBV6-9 to TRBJ1-5; 8 positions match TRBD1. V was clipped by 3 bases and J by 5 bases; unmatched bases: 6. Germline V CDR1 and CDR2: MNHGY, SVAAGI. This CDR3 has 15 amino acids. This chain's CDR3 is CASSYAGGWDQPQHF. The CDR3 DNA follows: TGTGCCAGCAGTTACGCAGGGGGCTGGGATCAGCCCCAGCATTTT.

The chain combines TRBV18 with TRBJ1-1; D is unresolved. V shed 1 base and J shed 0 bases, with 9 bases lying between them. Germline V gene lookup returns CDR1 KGHSH and CDR2 LQKENI. The CDR3 sequence is 15 residues long. This CDR3 is CASSPQRNMNTEAFF. For the CDR3, the DNA is TGTGCCAGCTCACCACAGCGGAACATGAACACTGAAGCTTTCTTT.

The DNA of the CDR3 is TGTGCCAGTACCGATCAGCGGGGGGGCCTGGACACCGGGGAGCTGTTTTTT. Its protein product is CASTDQRGGLDTGELFF. V gene TRBV19 combines with J gene TRBJ2-2, with TRBD2 identical over 10 bases. CDR1 is LNHDA, CDR2 SQIVND, per germline (reference sequence). The CDR3 has 17 amino acids. The V gene end was trimmed by 7 bases and the J gene end by 3 bases; junction bases not matched to a gene: 11.

The rearrangement links TRBV7-2 to TRBJ2-5; D call uncertain. The germline V gene has CDR1 SGHTA and CDR2 FQGNSA. V was shortened by 1 base and J by 5 bases, with 5 bases between the two germline ends. The CDR3 length is 12 residues. CDR3: CASSLVTETQYF. As DNA, the CDR3 is TGTGCCAGCAGCTTAGTGACCGAGACCCAGTACTTC.

This clone was seen a handful of times. The gene calls are TRBV10-2 and TRBJ1-6, with D perhaps matching TRBD1 (6 bases). This CDR3 has 17 residues. Trimming stripped 3 bases from V and 0 bases from J, with 12 bases between. CDR1 is WSHSY and CDR2 is SAAADI in the germline V gene. For the CDR3, the DNA is TGCGCCAGCAGTGACCTAACAGGGAGCTCCTATAATTCACCCCTCCACTTT. Amino acid sequence: CASSDLTGSSYNSPLHF.

The chain links TRBV5-1 to TRBJ2-3; D perhaps matches TRBD2 (7 bases). Germline V CDR1 and CDR2: SGHRS, YFSETQ. The V end lost 5 bases, the J end lost 4 bases, and 17 bases lay between the germline ends. The CDR3 is 15 amino acids. The CDR3 DNA sequence: TGCGCCAGCAGTCTGGTGGGGGGGCGGTCAGATACGCAGTATTTT. This sequence encodes CASSLVGGRSDTQYF.

The chain recombines TRBV19 with TRBJ2-5; TRBD2 aligns across 7 bases. Germline assignment: CDR1 LNHDA and CDR2 SQIVND (reference sequence). The V and J ends lost 6 bases and 4 bases, in that order; junction bases with no gene match: 14. The CDR3 runs to 16 residues. CDR3 protein: CASRGLGTGGGETQYF. The CDR3 coding sequence is TGTGCCAGTAGAGGCTTGGGTACGGGAGGCGGAGAGACCCAGTACTTC. Supplemented by reference TRBV19 and TRBJ2-5, the full variable domain reads DGGITQSPKYLFRKEGQNVTLSCEQNLNHDAMYWYRQDPGQGLRLIYYSQIVNDFQKGDIAEGYSVSREKKESFPLTVTSAQKNPTAFYLCASRGLGTGGGETQYFGPGTRLLVL.

A few counts support this clone. J is TRBJ1-1 and V is TRBV19, with D possibly being TRBD1 (6 bases). Trimming pared 3 bases from V and 5 bases from J, leaving 13 bases between. CDR1 and CDR2 from the germline V gene are LNHDA and SQIVND (reference sequence). CDR3 length: 14 residues. CDR3 coding DNA: TGTGCCAGTAGTATCCGGGGGGCGCGGACTGAAGCTTTCTTT. This codes for CASSIRGARTEAFF.

The rearrangement uses TRBV7-2 and TRBJ2-3; D possibly corresponds to TRBD2 (7 bases). CDR1 SGHTA and CDR2 FQGNSA come from the germline V gene. This CDR3 spans 16 amino acids. Trimming removed 7 bases from V and 1 base from J, with 18 bases in between. CDR3 DNA: TGTGCCAGCATCTCAGGTCGGGGGGCTGGCACAGATACGCAGTATTTT. Amino acids: CASISGRGAGTDTQYF.

J is TRBJ2-5 and V is TRBV19; no definite D call. Per the germline V gene, CDR1 is LNHDA and CDR2 is SQIVND (reference sequence). V gave up 1 base and J gave up 4 bases, with 10 bases separating them. The CDR3 totals 14 residues. CDR3 sequence (DNA): TGTGCCAGTAGTATAGTTGGGTCGCCAGAGACCCAGTACTTC. Encoded protein: CASSIVGSPETQYF.